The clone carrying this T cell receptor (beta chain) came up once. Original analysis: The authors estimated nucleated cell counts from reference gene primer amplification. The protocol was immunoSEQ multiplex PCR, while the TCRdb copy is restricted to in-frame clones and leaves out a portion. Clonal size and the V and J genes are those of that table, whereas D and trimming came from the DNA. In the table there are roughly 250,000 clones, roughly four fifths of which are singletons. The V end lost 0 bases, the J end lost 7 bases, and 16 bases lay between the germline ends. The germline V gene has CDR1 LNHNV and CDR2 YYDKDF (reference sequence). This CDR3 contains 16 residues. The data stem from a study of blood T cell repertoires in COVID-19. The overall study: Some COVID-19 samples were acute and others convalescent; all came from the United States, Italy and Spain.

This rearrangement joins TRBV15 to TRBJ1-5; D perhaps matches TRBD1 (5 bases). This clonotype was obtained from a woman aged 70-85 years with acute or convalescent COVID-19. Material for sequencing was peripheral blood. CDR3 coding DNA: TGTGCCACCAGCAGAGATACGAAGGGGCGGGGGCAGCCCCAGCATTTT. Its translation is CATSRDTKGRGQPQHF.